The rows below give T cell receptor beta chains drawn from one sample of a study of response to subunit inactivated influenza vaccine. TCRdb independently ran MiXCR on the RT-PCR reads; one entry per CDR3 protein. The sample yields roughly 700,000 distinct CDR3 sequences, about 14% seen once. Sequencing used PBMCs from blood, obtained around 14 days before vaccination. The source is a man between 45 and 60 years old who received an inactivated influenza vaccine. The CDR3 runs from the conserved cysteine through the conserved F or W. The D gene is left open where the match is weak. Expanded clones are given a class, and other clones once, few, many or no size at all.

J: TRBJ2-4
size: -
D: TRBD2
V: TRBV11-1
DNA: TGTGCCAGAAGCTTATCCCCCGGACTAGCGGGAGGGTTTGCCAAAAACATTCAGTACTTC
CDR3: CARSLSPGLAGGFAKNIQYF

J: TRBJ2-1
size: many
D: -
V: TRBV3-1
DNA: TGTGCCAGCAGCCCCGGGTCTTGGAATGAGCAGTTCTTC
CDR3: CASSPGSWNEQFF

J: TRBJ1-6
size: -
D: -
V: TRBV20-1
DNA: TGCAGTGCTAGAGATGGTAACGGCCTAAATTCACCCCTCCACTTT
CDR3: CSARDGNGLNSPLHF

J: TRBJ1-3
size: -
D: -
V: TRBV15
DNA: TGTGCCACCAGCAGAGTTTTCTCTGGAAACACCATATATTTT
CDR3: CATSRVFSGNTIYF

J: TRBJ2-5
size: -
D: TRBD1
V: TRBV7-8
DNA: TGTGCCAGCAGCTCCTCCGGGACAGGTCGTGAGACCCAGTACTTC
CDR3: CASSSSGTGRETQYF

J: TRBJ2-5
size: -
D: -
V: TRBV6-2/TRBV6-3
DNA: TGTGCCAGCACAAGGGACCCCGGCCCCATGAAGACCCAGTACTTC
CDR3: CASTRDPGPMKTQYF

J: TRBJ1-1
size: many
D: TRBD1
V: TRBV6-2/TRBV6-3
DNA: TGTGCCAGCAGTTTCACAGGGGTCGGGAACACTGAAGCTTTCTTT
CDR3: CASSFTGVGNTEAFF

J: TRBJ1-3
size: -
D: -
V: TRBV6-1
DNA: TGTGCCAGCAGAAACGACGGATCTGGAAACACCATATATTTT
CDR3: CASRNDGSGNTIYF

J: TRBJ2-1
size: many
D: TRBD2
V: TRBV7-8
DNA: TGTGCCAGCAGCCCCATTGTGAGCGGGGCCTACAATGAGCAGTTCTTC
CDR3: CASSPIVSGAYNEQFF

J: TRBJ2-2
size: few
D: -
V: TRBV27
DNA: TGTGCCAGCAGTTTAAAAGGGGTGATCACCGGGGAGCTGTTTTTT
CDR3: CASSLKGVITGELFF

J: TRBJ1-5
size: -
D: -
V: TRBV5-1
DNA: TGCGCCAGCAGCCCCGGCGGAGACTATCAGCCCCAGCATTTT
CDR3: CASSPGGDYQPQHF

J: TRBJ2-1
size: many
D: TRBD1
V: TRBV28
DNA: TGTGCCAGCAGTTTAGTGGGACAGACGTTTAATGAGCAGTTCTTC
CDR3: CASSLVGQTFNEQFF

J: TRBJ2-1
size: few
D: -
V: TRBV29-1
DNA: TGCAGCGTTGGACCCAGCAGGACCAATGAGCAGTTCTTC
CDR3: CSVGPSRTNEQFF

J: TRBJ1-5
size: -
D: -
V: TRBV12-3/TRBV12-4
DNA: TGTGCCAGCACCCCGGACGGTGCCATTGATAGCAATCAGCCCCAGCATTTT
CDR3: CASTPDGAIDSNQPQHF

J: TRBJ2-1
size: few
D: -
V: TRBV7-6
DNA: TGTGCCAGCAGCTCCAGGGAGGCGTTGTCGTACAATGAGCAGTTCTTC
CDR3: CASSSREALSYNEQFF

J: TRBJ2-1
size: -
D: TRBD2
V: TRBV7-9
DNA: TGTGCCTTATTGACTAGCGGGCGACCCTCCTACAATGAGCAGTTCTTC
CDR3: CALLTSGRPSYNEQFF

J: TRBJ2-1
size: once
D: -
V: TRBV20-1
DNA: TGCAGTGCTAGAGCTCCGGGACTTTACAATGAGCAGTTCTTC
CDR3: CSARAPGLYNEQFF

J: TRBJ2-2
size: -
D: -
V: TRBV10-3
DNA: TGTGCCATCAGTGGGCAGGGCGGCGGGGAGCTGTTTTTT
CDR3: CAISGQGGGELFF

J: TRBJ2-2
size: few
D: TRBD2
V: TRBV6-5
DNA: TGTGCCAGCAGTTATGGCAGGGAGGGAACCGGGGAGCTGTTTTTT
CDR3: CASSYGREGTGELFF

J: TRBJ1-1
size: -
D: -
V: TRBV7-2
DNA: TGTGCCAGCAGCTTAGCAGGGGTCACGAACACTGAAGCTTTCTTT
CDR3: CASSLAGVTNTEAFF

J: TRBJ2-7
size: -
D: -
V: TRBV12-3/TRBV12-4
DNA: TGTGCCAGCAGTTTAGGACAGGTTAACGAGCAGTACTTC
CDR3: CASSLGQVNEQYF

J: TRBJ2-5
size: many
D: TRBD1
V: TRBV29-1
DNA: TGCAGCGTTGCAGGGGGCACTTATCATTCGGAGACCCAGTACTTC
CDR3: CSVAGGTYHSETQYF

J: TRBJ2-6
size: -
D: -
V: TRBV11-2
DNA: TGTGCCAGCAGCTTAGCTCCAGGGGGGTATGGGGCCAACGTCCTGACTTTC
CDR3: CASSLAPGGYGANVLTF

J: TRBJ2-7
size: -
D: -
V: TRBV6-2/TRBV6-3
DNA: TGTGCCAGCAGTTACCGGTCCGCCTCCGAGCAGTACTTC
CDR3: CASSYRSASEQYF

J: TRBJ2-1
size: few
D: TRBD2
V: TRBV20-1
DNA: TGCAGTGCTAGGGGGGGGAGCTATGAGCAGTTCTTC
CDR3: CSARGGSYEQFF

J: TRBJ2-3
size: -
D: TRBD2
V: TRBV6-5
DNA: TGTGCCAGCAGTTATTCCATCGGGGCTAGCGGGGTTACAGATACGCAGTATTTT
CDR3: CASSYSIGASGVTDTQYF

J: TRBJ2-2
size: many
D: -
V: TRBV4-3
DNA: TGCGCCAGCAGCCAAGATCGGAGAGGGGAGCTGTTTTTT
CDR3: CASSQDRRGELFF

J: TRBJ2-6
size: many
D: -
V: TRBV29-1
DNA: TGCAGCGTAGGGGCGGCTGGGGCCAACGTCCTGACTTTC
CDR3: CSVGAAGANVLTF

J: TRBJ2-7
size: -
D: -
V: TRBV7-9
DNA: TGTGCCAGCAGCGTCTTAAACTACGAGCAGTACTTC
CDR3: CASSVLNYEQYF

J: TRBJ2-3
size: few
D: -
V: TRBV10-3
DNA: TGTGCCATCAGTCCCGGAGGGTCCACAGATACGCAGTATTTT
CDR3: CAISPGGSTDTQYF

J: TRBJ2-7
size: few
D: TRBD1
V: TRBV6-2/TRBV6-3
DNA: TGTGCCAGCAATCAAATGGGGACAGGGACCCGATTTGGCGAGCAGTACTTC
CDR3: CASNQMGTGTRFGEQYF

J: TRBJ2-5
size: many
D: TRBD2
V: TRBV12-3/TRBV12-4
DNA: TGTGCCAGTGGTCGAGCGGGGGGAGAGACCCAGTACTTC
CDR3: CASGRAGGETQYF

J: TRBJ2-1
size: -
D: -
V: TRBV21-1
DNA: TGTGCCAGCAGCCTCCGGGACAGGGTCATGTTTGAGCAGTTCTTC
CDR3: CASSLRDRVMFEQFF

J: TRBJ2-7
size: -
D: -
V: TRBV30
DNA: TGTGCCTGGAGATTGGGGGTCTCCTACGAGCAGTACTTC
CDR3: CAWRLGVSYEQYF

J: TRBJ1-4
size: few
D: TRBD1
V: TRBV9
DNA: TGTGCCAGCAGCGTAGCGGGGACAGGGAGTGGTGGTGAAAAACTGTTTTTT
CDR3: CASSVAGTGSGGEKLFF

J: TRBJ2-4
size: many
D: TRBD2
V: TRBV28
DNA: TGTGCCAGCAGTTCACCCCGCCGGGGGGGGTACATTCAGTACTTC
CDR3: CASSSPRRGGYIQYF

J: TRBJ2-5
size: -
D: -
V: TRBV7-2
DNA: TGTGCCAGCAGCAATAATGCTTGGGTTAGGGAGACCCAGTACTTC
CDR3: CASSNNAWVRETQYF

J: TRBJ2-3
size: -
D: TRBD2
V: TRBV7-9
DNA: TGTGCCAGCAGCTCGCTGACTAGCGGGGAGTCAGATACGCAGTATTTT
CDR3: CASSSLTSGESDTQYF

J: TRBJ2-1
size: few
D: TRBD2
V: TRBV7-9
DNA: TGTGCCAGCAGCTTATTCTCTAGCGGGATGAATGAGCAGTTCTTC
CDR3: CASSLFSSGMNEQFF

J: TRBJ2-7
size: few
D: -
V: TRBV11-2
DNA: TGTGCCAGCAGCTTAGATACGGGAGCCTACGAGCAGTACTTC
CDR3: CASSLDTGAYEQYF

J: TRBJ2-7
size: -
D: -
V: TRBV7-2
DNA: TGTGCCAGCAGCCCCAATTACAGGAGCTCCTACGAGCAGTACTTC
CDR3: CASSPNYRSSYEQYF

J: TRBJ2-4
size: few
D: TRBD1
V: TRBV12-3/TRBV12-4
DNA: TGTGCCAGCAGTCAATCACAGGGGCAAAACATTCAGTACTTC
CDR3: CASSQSQGQNIQYF

J: TRBJ1-2
size: many
D: -
V: TRBV5-1
DNA: TGCGCCAGCAGCCAGACTGGTACCTATGGCTACACCTTC
CDR3: CASSQTGTYGYTF

J: TRBJ2-1
size: -
D: TRBD1
V: TRBV11-2
DNA: TGTGCCAGCAACCCTGGGACAGGTCCCTACAATGAGCAGTTCTTC
CDR3: CASNPGTGPYNEQFF

J: TRBJ2-1
size: few
D: -
V: TRBV4-1
DNA: TGCGCCAGCAGCCAATGGGGGCTCGGCCCCAATGAGCAGTTCTTC
CDR3: CASSQWGLGPNEQFF

J: TRBJ2-7
size: many
D: -
V: TRBV5-1
DNA: TGCGCCAGCAGCTTGGGGTCCGGTAGCTCCTACGAGCAGTACTTC
CDR3: CASSLGSGSSYEQYF

J: TRBJ1-2
size: once
D: -
V: TRBV5-4
DNA: TGTGCCATCAGCCCCAGGGGCACTAACTATGGCTACACCTTC
CDR3: CAISPRGTNYGYTF

J: TRBJ2-1
size: few
D: TRBD1
V: TRBV2
DNA: TGTGCCAGCAGGATAGAGGGGGCGTACAATGAGCAGTTCTTC
CDR3: CASRIEGAYNEQFF

J: TRBJ2-1
size: few
D: -
V: TRBV7-9
DNA: TGTGCCAGCAGCCGACCCGTAGGTCCGGGGATGAATGAGCAGTTCTTC
CDR3: CASSRPVGPGMNEQFF

J: TRBJ2-5
size: few
D: -
V: TRBV3-1
DNA: TGTGCCAGCAGCCGTCTAGGACAGACCCAGTACTTC
CDR3: CASSRLGQTQYF

J: TRBJ2-1
size: few
D: TRBD2
V: TRBV9
DNA: TGTGCCAGCAGCGTAGGTAGCGGGAGGTCGTACAATGAGCAGTTCTTC
CDR3: CASSVGSGRSYNEQFF

J: TRBJ2-1
size: many
D: -
V: TRBV7-8
DNA: TGTGCCAGCAGGCAGGAGGGCAATGAGCAGTTCTTC
CDR3: CASRQEGNEQFF